The 19 T cell receptor beta chains given below trace back to one sample, sequenced in a study of tumor-infiltrating lymphocytes in primary liver carcinoma (dated by TCRdb to the late 2010s). Reads for this sample came from an Illumina HiSeq 2500. Starting from roughly 500 ng total RNA, TCRbeta-specific cDNA was produced by reverse transcription with a constant-region primer and ProtoScript II reverse transcriptase. Three nested multiplex PCR rounds, following a slightly modified ARM-PCR procedure, were used to build the TCRbeta libraries. The first two PCR rounds used multiplex TRBV1-TRBV30 forward primers with a Cbeta reverse primer, each for about 10 cycles. The public reads were run again by TCRdb, first through fastp at Q25 and then through MiXCR, and only productive beta chains were kept. Identical CDR3 proteins give one entry, which carries the most common genes and DNA. Across this sample there are about 100,000 distinct CDR3 sequences, with under 70% seen only once. Around 12% of the sample is taken by the ten largest.

Total RNA and DNA were co-extracted without cell sorting from roughly 20-30 mg of bulk tissue using the AllPrep DNA/RNA mini kit. Input material: liver tumor tissue from sampling region 2. In the paper's terms, the cell subset or site label means: tumor region T2, inferior pole. The receptor source for this set is a woman between 55 and 75 years old with primary liver carcinoma and hepatitis B virus infection.

This clonotype came up a few times. The V call is TRBV29-1, the J call TRBJ2-1; a weak D match, TRBD2 (6 bases). The J call may not be correct, given that the DNA end is closer to TRBJ2-7. Germline CDR1 reads SQVTM; CDR2 reads ANQGSEA. The CDR3 loop spans 14 amino acids. This CDR3 is CSVESAGSGNEQYF. CDR3 bases: TGCAGCGTTGAATCGGCGGGATCCGGCAATGAGCAGTACTTC.

Worth noting for this clonotype: A single base separates this from a much larger clone, so it may be a read error. The chain joins TRBV28 to TRBJ2-2; the D is unclear. V was cut by 5 bases and J by 4 bases, with 8 bases left in between. Looked up from germline, CDR1 is MDHEN and CDR2 is SYDVKM. The CDR3 is 13 amino acids. CDR3 nucleotides: TGTGCCAGCAGTCCCAGCGCCACCGGGGAGCTGTTTTTT. Translating it yields CASSPSATGELFF. The full variable domain, in which reference TRBV28 and TRBJ2-2 provide the parts outside the CDR3, is DVKVTQSSRYLVKRTGEKVFLECVQDMDHENMFWYRQDPGLGLRLIYFSYDVKMKEKGDIPEGYSVSREKKERFSLILESASTNQTSMYLCASSPSATGELFFGEGSRLTVL.

This clonotype was seen only once. The V and J genes are TRBV6-5 and TRBJ2-4, with D tentatively TRBD1 (6 bases). Trimming took 6 bases from V and 0 from J, leaving 18 bases between them. Germline V gene data show CDR1 as MNHEY and CDR2 as SVGAGI. The CDR3 totals 17 residues. The DNA of the CDR3 is TGTGCCAGCAGCTCCCGTGGACAGATTTCAGCCAAAAACATTCAGTACTTC. It specifies CASSSRGQISAKNIQYF.

The chain couples TRBV28 to TRBJ2-5; no definite D call. The germline V gene encodes CDR1 MDHEN and CDR2 SYDVKM. With 6 bases removed from V and 2 bases from J, the gap between germline ends came to 19 bases. This CDR3 region has 16 residues. The CDR3 loop is CASSLGVGRQQETQYF. The CDR3, as DNA: TGTGCCAGCAGCTTAGGCGTCGGACGGCAACAAGAGACCCAGTACTTC.

The chain recombines TRBV28 with TRBJ2-5; 10 nucleotides agree with TRBD1. The germline V gene encodes CDR1 MDHEN and CDR2 SYDVKM. The CDR3 is made up of 17 amino acids. With 10 bases clipped from V and 1 base from J, the junction kept 15 bases outside the gene matches. The CDR3: CANSLTGGLRGQETQYF. Here the CDR3 DNA reads TGTGCCAACAGCCTGACAGGGGGCTTGCGAGGCCAAGAGACCCAGTACTTC.

There are many counts of this clonotype. The chain is built from TRBV29-1 and TRBJ2-1, with 12 bases that match TRBD2. The CDR3 runs 14 residues. From germline, CDR1 is SQVTM and CDR2 ANQGSEA. J gave up 7 bases and V 8 bases, and 9 bases lay outside the gene matches. CDR3 coding DNA: TGCAGCTCTTCCCTAGCGGGAGGGGGTAATGAGCAGTTCTTC. Protein: CSSSLAGGGNEQFF.

Note on this clonotype: A read error may account for a junction end that differs from germline. The gene calls are TRBV12-3 or TRBV12-4 and TRBJ2-5; a weak D match, TRBD2 (6 bases). The CDR3 loop spans 13 amino acids. Written as DNA, the CDR3 is TGTACCAGCAACGAGGACTACCAAGAGACCCAATACTTC. Encoded protein: CTSNEDYQETQYF.

Notes on this clonotype: A junction boundary mismatches the germline segment, possibly from a read error. The chain joins TRBV6-1 to TRBJ2-4; tentatively, D is TRBD1 (5 bases). Germline CDR1 is MNHNS and CDR2 is SASEGT. This CDR3 region has 16 residues. This CDR3 reads CASSEAGRQAKNIQYF. The CDR3 DNA follows: TGTGCCAGCAGTGAAGCGGGGCGTCAGGCCAAGAACATTCAGTACTTC.

With respect to this clonotype: At one end the junction does not follow the germline gene, possibly because of a read error. CDR3 sequence reads: CVSSWGDPDTGELFF. CDR3 bases: TGTGTCAGCAGCTGGGGGGATCCGGACACCGGTGAGCTGTTTTTT. V is TRBV11-2 and J is TRBJ2-2; D is perhaps TRBD2 (6 bases). This CDR3 spans 15 amino acids. CDR1 is SGHAT and CDR2 is FQNNGV in the germline V gene. Supplemented by reference TRBV11-2 and TRBJ2-2, the full variable domain reads EAGVAQSPRYKIIEKRQSVAFWCNPISGHATLYWYQQILGQGPKLLIQFQNNGVVDDSQLPKDRFSAERLKGVDSTLKIQPAKLEDSAVYLCVSSWGDPDTGELFFGEGSRLTVL.

V is TRBV12-3 or TRBV12-4 and J is TRBJ2-1, with TRBD1 matching 7 bases. The V gene end was trimmed by 9 bases and the J gene end by 12 bases; junction bases not matched to a gene: 20. The CDR3 spans 15 residues. As DNA, the CDR3 is TGTGCCAGTAGCCCCCGGGACAGATTCTACAATTGGCAGTTCTTC. It codes for CASSPRDRFYNWQFF.

Details on this clonotype: One end of the junction varies from germline; a read error may be responsible. The chain is built from TRBV28 and TRBJ2-7; possibly TRBD2 for D (6 bases). Germline assignment: CDR1 MDHEN and CDR2 SYDVKM. This CDR3 is built from 14 residues. CDR3 loop: CGSSSGDLPYEQYF. CDR3 DNA: TGTGGCAGCAGCTCGGGGGACTTACCGTACGAGCAGTATTTC.

Of note for this clonotype: At one end the junction does not follow the germline gene, possibly because of a read error. The genes are TRBV7-9 and TRBJ1-6; a weak D match, TRBD1 (6 bases). The CDR3 consists of 14 residues. The germline V gene has CDR1 SEHNR and CDR2 FQNEAQ (reference sequence). CDR3 sequence (DNA): TGTGCCAGCAGCCTGATAGGGGGAAATTCACCTCTCCACTTT. Protein: CASSLIGGNSPLHF.

A note on this clonotype: A read error is likely, as this CDR3 ends without the conserved phenylalanine or tryptophan. The chain is built from TRBV5-1 and TRBJ2-7; possibly TRBD1 or TRBD2 for D (5 bases each). Trimming pared 0 bases from V and 2 bases from J, leaving 15 bases between. Looked up from germline, CDR1 is SGHRS and CDR2 is YFSETQ. This CDR3 contains 16 residues. The DNA for the CDR3 is TGCGCCAGCAGCTTGGATGGAGAGGGGTTGGCCTACGAGCAGTACTCC. This encodes CASSLDGEGLAYEQYS.

About this clonotype itself: The final CDR3 position lacks the conserved phenylalanine or tryptophan, pointing to a likely read error. Because the CDR3's place on the DNA is in doubt, the DNA is left out and the CDR3 is given as listed by TCRdb. The V call is TRBV28, the J call TRBJ2-7; TRBD1, the table's D call, lacks a check against the DNA. Germline lookup yields CDR1 MDHEN and CDR2 SYDVKM. The length of the CDR3 is 15 amino acids, counting both ends. The CDR3 sequence is CASSVGGSRGREQCL.

J is TRBJ1-1 and V is TRBV5-1; D is ambiguous. The ends were cut back, 0 bases at V and 0 bases at J, with 6 bases in the middle. The CDR3 covers 14 residues. Germline V gene sequence: CDR1 SGHRS, CDR2 YFSETQ. The CDR3 is CASSLGVLNTEAFF. The CDR3 DNA reads TGCGCCAGCAGCTTGGGGGTTTTGAACACTGAAGCTTTCTTT.

This rearrangement joins TRBV18 to TRBJ2-7; 9 bases are shared with TRBD1. The CDR3 contains 18 residues. Germline trimming cut 3 bases from V and 7 bases from J; bases unmatched to any gene: 19. Germline V gene sequence: CDR1 KGHSH, CDR2 LQKENI. This chain's CDR3 is CASSPPSPGTGIGTEQYF. The CDR3, as DNA: TGTGCCAGCTCACCCCCATCCCCCGGGACAGGGATTGGTACGGAGCAGTACTTC. The variable domain in full, with the rest retrieved from reference TRBV18 and TRBJ2-7, is NAGVMQNPRHLVRRRGQEARLRCSPMKGHSHVYWYRQLPEEGLKFMVYLQKENIIDESGMPKERFSAEFPKEGPSILRIQQVVRGDSAAYFCASSPPSPGTGIGTEQYFGPGTRLTVT.

With respect to this clonotype: At one of its ends the junction is not consistent with the germline gene, which may arise from a read error. The gene calls are TRBV6-5 and TRBJ1-1; maybe TRBD1 (5 bases). The CDR3 covers 13 residues. Germline CDR1 MNHEY, CDR2 SVGAGI. CDR3 sequence (DNA): TGTGCCAGCAGTGCCTTCCATGGGGCTGAAACTTTCTTT. This codes for CASSAFHGAETFF.

Of note for this clonotype: Lacking the conserved final phenylalanine or tryptophan, this CDR3 likely reflects a read error. V gene TRBV10-3 combines with J gene TRBJ2-7; 13 nucleotides align to TRBD2. CDR3 size: 16 residues. Germline V gene sequence: CDR1 ENHRY, CDR2 SYGVKD. The ends lost 5 bases at V and 8 bases at J; junction bases unmatched: 12. CDR3 residues: CAISTKPGLAGNKQYL. The CDR3 DNA reads as TGTGCCATCAGTACCAAACCGGGACTAGCGGGAAACAAGCAGTACTTA.

This clonotype appeared many times. This chain connects TRBV6-6 to TRBJ2-3; 15 bases match TRBD2. The junction had 4 bases not matched to a gene; V was cut back by 6 bases and J by 3 bases. Germline CDR1 reads MNHNY; CDR2 reads SVGAGI (reference sequence). The CDR3 is made up of 16 amino acids. CDR3 protein: CASRRTSGRVTDTQYF. The CDR3 bases are TGTGCCAGCAGGAGGACTAGCGGGAGGGTAACAGATACGCAGTATTTT.